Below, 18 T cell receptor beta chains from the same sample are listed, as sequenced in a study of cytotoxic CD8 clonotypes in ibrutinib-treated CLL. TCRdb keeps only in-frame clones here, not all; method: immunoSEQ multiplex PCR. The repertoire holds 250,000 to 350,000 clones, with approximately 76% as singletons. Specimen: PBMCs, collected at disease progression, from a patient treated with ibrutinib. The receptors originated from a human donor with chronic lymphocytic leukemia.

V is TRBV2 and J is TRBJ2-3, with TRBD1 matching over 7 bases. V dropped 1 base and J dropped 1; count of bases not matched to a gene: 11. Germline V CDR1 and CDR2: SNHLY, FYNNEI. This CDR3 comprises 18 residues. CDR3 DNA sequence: TGTGCCAGCAGTGAAGATAAAGACAGGGTTTCGGGCACAGATACGCAGTATTTT. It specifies CASSEDKDRVSGTDTQYF.

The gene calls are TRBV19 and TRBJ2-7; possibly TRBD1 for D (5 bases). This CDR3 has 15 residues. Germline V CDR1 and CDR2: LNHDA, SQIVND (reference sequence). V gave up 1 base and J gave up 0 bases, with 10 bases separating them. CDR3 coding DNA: TGTGCCAGTAGTATAGTGGCAGGGAACTCCTACGAGCAGTACTTC. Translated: CASSIVAGNSYEQYF.

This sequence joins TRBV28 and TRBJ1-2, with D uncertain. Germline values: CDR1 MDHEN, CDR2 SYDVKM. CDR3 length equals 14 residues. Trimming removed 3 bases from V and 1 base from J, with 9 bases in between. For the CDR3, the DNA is TGTGCCAGCAGTTTGGGCAGTTATAACTATGGCTACACCTTC. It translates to CASSLGSYNYGYTF.

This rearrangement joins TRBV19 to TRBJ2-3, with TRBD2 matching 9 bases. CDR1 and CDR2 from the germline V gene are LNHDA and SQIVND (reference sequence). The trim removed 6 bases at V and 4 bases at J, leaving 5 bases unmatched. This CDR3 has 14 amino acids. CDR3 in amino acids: CASRGGRAPDTQYF. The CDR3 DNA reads TGTGCCAGTAGAGGCGGGAGGGCCCCAGATACGCAGTATTTT.

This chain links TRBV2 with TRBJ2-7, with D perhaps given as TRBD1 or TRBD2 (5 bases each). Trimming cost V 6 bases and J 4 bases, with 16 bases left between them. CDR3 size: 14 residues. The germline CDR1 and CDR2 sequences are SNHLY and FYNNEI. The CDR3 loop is CASSDRGGGYEQYF. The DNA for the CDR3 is TGTGCCAGCAGCGACCGTGGGGGTGGGTACGAGCAGTACTTC. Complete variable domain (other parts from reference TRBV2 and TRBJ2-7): EPEVTQTPSHQVTQMGQEVILRCVPISNHLYFYWYRQILGQKVEFLVSFYNNEISEKSEIFDDQFSVERPDGSNFTLKIRSTKLEDSAMYFCASSDRGGGYEQYFGPGTRLTVT.

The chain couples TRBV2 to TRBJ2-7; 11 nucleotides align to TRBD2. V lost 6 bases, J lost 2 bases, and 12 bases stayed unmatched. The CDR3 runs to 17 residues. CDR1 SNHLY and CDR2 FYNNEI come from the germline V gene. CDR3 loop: CASRGTPRLAGPYEQYF. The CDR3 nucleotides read TGTGCCAGCAGGGGAACCCCCCGACTAGCGGGGCCCTACGAGCAGTACTTC.

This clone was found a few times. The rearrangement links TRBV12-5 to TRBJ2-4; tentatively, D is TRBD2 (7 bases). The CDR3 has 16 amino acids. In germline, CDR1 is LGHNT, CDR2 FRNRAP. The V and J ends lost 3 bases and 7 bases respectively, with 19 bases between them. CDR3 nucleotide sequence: TGTGCTAGTGGTTTAGGGGGGGCGAGGGATTGGAACATTCAGTACTTC. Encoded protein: CASGLGGARDWNIQYF. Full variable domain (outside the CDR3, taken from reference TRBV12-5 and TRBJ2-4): DARVTQTPRHKVTEMGQEVTMRCQPILGHNTVFWYRQTMMQGLELLAYFRNRAPLDDSGMPKDRFSAEMPDATLATLKIQPSEPRDSAVYFCASGLGGARDWNIQYFGAGTRLSVL.

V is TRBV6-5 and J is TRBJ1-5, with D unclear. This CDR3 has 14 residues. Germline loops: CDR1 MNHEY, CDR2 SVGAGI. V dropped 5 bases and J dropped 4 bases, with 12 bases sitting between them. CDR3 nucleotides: TGTGCCAGCAGTCCTACCTCGCCAAATCAGCCCCAGCATTTT. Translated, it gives CASSPTSPNQPQHF.

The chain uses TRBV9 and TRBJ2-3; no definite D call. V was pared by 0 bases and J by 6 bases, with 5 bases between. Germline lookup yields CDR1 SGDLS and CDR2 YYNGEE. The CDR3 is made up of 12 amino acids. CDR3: CASSVARDTQYF. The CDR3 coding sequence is TGTGCCAGCAGCGTAGCTCGGGATACGCAGTATTTT.

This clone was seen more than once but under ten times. DNA for the CDR3: TGTGCCAGCTCGCCTGGACAGGGAGATGGCTACACCTTC. It encodes CASSPGQGDGYTF. J is TRBJ1-2 and V is TRBV18, with 8 bases that match TRBD1. Germline loops: CDR1 KGHSH, CDR2 LQKENI. Trimming cost V 6 bases and J 6 bases; bases outside gene matches: 6. CDR3 size: 13 residues.

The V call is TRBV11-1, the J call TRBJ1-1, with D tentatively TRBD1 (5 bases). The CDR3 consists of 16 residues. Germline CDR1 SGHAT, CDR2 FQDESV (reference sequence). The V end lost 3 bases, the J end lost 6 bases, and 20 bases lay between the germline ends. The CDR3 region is CASSFTGRRRFAEAFF. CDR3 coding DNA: TGTGCCAGCAGCTTTACGGGGCGAAGAAGGTTCGCTGAAGCTTTCTTT.

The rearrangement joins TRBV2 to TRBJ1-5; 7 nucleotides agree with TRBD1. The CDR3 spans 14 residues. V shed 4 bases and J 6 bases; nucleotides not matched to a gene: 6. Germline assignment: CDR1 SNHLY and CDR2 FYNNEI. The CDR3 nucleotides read TGTGCCAGCAGTGGAGCCAGGGGGGTTCAGCCCCAGCATTTT. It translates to CASSGARGVQPQHF.

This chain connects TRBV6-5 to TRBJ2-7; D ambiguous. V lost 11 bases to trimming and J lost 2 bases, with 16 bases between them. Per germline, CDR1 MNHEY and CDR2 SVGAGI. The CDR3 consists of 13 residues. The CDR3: CAPKTRPTYEQYF. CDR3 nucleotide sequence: TGTGCCCCGAAGACCAGGCCGACCTACGAGCAGTACTTC.

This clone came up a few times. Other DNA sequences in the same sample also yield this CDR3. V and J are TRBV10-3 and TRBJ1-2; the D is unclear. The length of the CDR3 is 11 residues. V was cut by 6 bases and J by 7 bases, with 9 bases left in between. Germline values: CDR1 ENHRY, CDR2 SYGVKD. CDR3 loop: CAIRDLGGYTF. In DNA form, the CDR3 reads TGTGCCATCAGGGACTTAGGTGGCTACACCTTC.

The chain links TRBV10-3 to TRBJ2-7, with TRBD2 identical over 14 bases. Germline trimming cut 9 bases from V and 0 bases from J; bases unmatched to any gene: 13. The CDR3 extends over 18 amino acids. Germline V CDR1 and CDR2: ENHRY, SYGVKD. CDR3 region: CAITPRLAGGLSSYEQYF. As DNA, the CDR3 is TGTGCCATTACCCCCCGACTAGCGGGAGGGCTGAGCTCCTACGAGCAGTACTTC.

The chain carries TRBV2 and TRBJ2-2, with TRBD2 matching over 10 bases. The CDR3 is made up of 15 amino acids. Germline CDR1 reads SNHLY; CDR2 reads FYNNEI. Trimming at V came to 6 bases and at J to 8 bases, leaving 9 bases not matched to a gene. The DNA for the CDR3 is TGTGCCAGCAGAAAATTAGCGGGAGGTGGTGGGGAGCTGTTTTTT. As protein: CASRKLAGGGGELFF.

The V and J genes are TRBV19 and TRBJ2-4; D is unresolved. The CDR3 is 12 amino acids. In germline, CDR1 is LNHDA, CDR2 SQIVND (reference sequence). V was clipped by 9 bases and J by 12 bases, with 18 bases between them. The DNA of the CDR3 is TGTGCCAGCGTGATTGGAGTCAAAGCTCAGTACTTC. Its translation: CASVIGVKAQYF.

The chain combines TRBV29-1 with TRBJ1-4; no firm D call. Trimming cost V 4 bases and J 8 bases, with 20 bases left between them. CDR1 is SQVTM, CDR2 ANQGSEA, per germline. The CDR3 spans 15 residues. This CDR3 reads CSVVALQTGVEKLFF. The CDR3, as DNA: TGCAGCGTTGTTGCCCTCCAAACGGGAGTGGAAAAACTGTTTTTT.